The T cell receptor beta chain described here comes from a study of blood T cell repertoires in COVID-19. At the level of the study: PBMCs, B-cell-depleted T cells, or T cells were the source of the cDNA or gDNA that made up the material.

Trimming shortened V by 2 bases and J by 0 bases, and 11 bases separated the two germline ends. Germline V lookup: CDR1 SGHAT, CDR2 FQNNGV. This CDR3 spans 15 amino acids. Only in-frame clones appear in the TCRdb table, and some are missing; sequencing was by immunoSEQ multiplex PCR. The table records 150,000 to 200,000 clones, 87% of them present only once. The source of this sequence is a woman aged 70 to 79 with COVID-19, enrolled during active disease. The chain joins TRBV11-2 to TRBJ2-7; possible D gene TRBD2, 6 bases. The specimen was peripheral blood. CDR3 nucleotide sequence: TGTGCCAGCAGCTTATGGGGGGAGAGCTCCTACGAGCAGTACTTC. Amino acids: CASSLWGESSYEQYF.